Here is one TCR beta chain with its context. These data come from a study of T cell changes during pregnancy in multiple sclerosis. V dropped 1 base and J dropped 0 bases, with 9 bases sitting between them. This CDR3 is built from 16 residues. Per germline, CDR1 MDHEN and CDR2 SYDVKM. The protocol was immunoSEQ multiplex PCR, while the TCRdb copy is restricted to in-frame clones and leaves out a portion. This table holds just under 65,000 clones, around 96% found once. V gene TRBV28 combines with J gene TRBJ2-2, with D maybe TRBD1 (5 bases). Sequencing was performed on CD8+ T cells from peripheral blood mononuclear cells, taken after pregnancy. This receptor was identified in a female donor with multiple sclerosis, enrolled in a pregnancy study. CDR3 in DNA: TGTGCCAGCAGTTTATCAGGGCGTACGAACACCGGGGAGCTGTTTTTT. It translates to CASSLSGRTNTGELFF.